A single sample is the source of the 2 T cell receptor beta chains below, sequenced in a study of CD8+ T cells in alopecia areata. The sample's treatment: oral pan-JAK inhibitor, 5-10 mg twice daily. Extracted RNA was reverse transcribed, and the resulting cDNA served as sequencing template. The repertoire was sequenced with immunoSEQ multiplex PCR; TCRdb's copy has only in-frame clones and lacks some. Altogether 200,000 to 250,000 clones are present, approximately 70% being singletons, with the ten largest covering roughly 1.2%. This sample comprised CD4+ T cells sorted from blood, obtained at approximately week 42, from a patient treated with tofacitinib. These receptors all stem from a human donor with alopecia areata.

The rearrangement joins TRBV7-6 to TRBJ1-4; tentatively, D is TRBD1 (6 bases). The length of the CDR3 is 16 residues. The V end was cut by 5 bases, the J end by 2 bases, with 15 bases between. Germline values: CDR1 SGHVS, CDR2 FNYEAQ. This CDR3 reads CASSDNVRGTNEKLFF. The CDR3, as DNA: TGTGCCAGCAGCGATAACGTCAGGGGCACTAATGAAAAACTGTTTTTT. Full variable domain (remainder filled in from reference TRBV7-6 and TRBJ1-4): GAGVSQSPRYKVTKRGQDVALRCDPISGHVSLYWYRQALGQGPEFLTYFNYEAQQDKSGLPNDRFSAERPEGSISTLTIQRTEQRDSAMYRCASSDNVRGTNEKLFFGSGTQLSVL.

Comment on this clone: Other DNA sequences in this sample translate to the same CDR3. V is TRBV4-3 and J is TRBJ2-3; D is uncertain. The germline V gene has CDR1 LGHNA and CDR2 YSLEER. This CDR3 has 15 residues. V was trimmed by 1 base and J by 0 bases, leaving 8 bases between them. CDR3 in amino acids: CASSQAPSSTDTQYF. The CDR3 DNA sequence: TGCGCCAGCAGCCAAGCCCCTTCGAGCACAGATACGCAGTATTTT.